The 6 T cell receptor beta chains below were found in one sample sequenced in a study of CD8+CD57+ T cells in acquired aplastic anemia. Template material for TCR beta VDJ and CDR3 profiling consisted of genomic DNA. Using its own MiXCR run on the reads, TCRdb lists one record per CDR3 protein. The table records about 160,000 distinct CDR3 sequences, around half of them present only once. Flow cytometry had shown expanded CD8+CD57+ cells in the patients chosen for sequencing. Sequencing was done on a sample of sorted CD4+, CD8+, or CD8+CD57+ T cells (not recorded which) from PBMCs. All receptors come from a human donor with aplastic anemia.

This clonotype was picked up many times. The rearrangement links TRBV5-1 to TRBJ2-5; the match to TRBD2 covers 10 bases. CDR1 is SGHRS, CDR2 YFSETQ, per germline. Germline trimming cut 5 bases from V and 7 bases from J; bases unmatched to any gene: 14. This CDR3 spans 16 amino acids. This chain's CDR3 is CASSLPSGRNLGTQYF. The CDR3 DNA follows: TGCGCCAGCAGTCTTCCTAGCGGGAGAAACCTGGGGACCCAGTACTTC.

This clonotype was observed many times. The CDR3 is CASSTGYEQFF. In DNA, the CDR3 is TGTGCCAGCAGTACAGGGTATGAGCAGTTCTTC. J is TRBJ2-1 and V is TRBV25-1, with D maybe TRBD1 (6 bases). Germline CDR1 MGHDK, CDR2 SYGVNS. This CDR3 is 11 amino acids long. The V and J ends lost 5 bases and 8 bases respectively, with 7 bases between them.

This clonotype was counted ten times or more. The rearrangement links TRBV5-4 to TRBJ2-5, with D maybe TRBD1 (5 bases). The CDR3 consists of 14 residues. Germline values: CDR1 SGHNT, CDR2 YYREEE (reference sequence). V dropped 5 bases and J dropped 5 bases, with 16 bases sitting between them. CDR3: CASSNEAGQETQYF. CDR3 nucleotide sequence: TGTGCCAGCAGTAATGAGGCAGGGCAGGAGACCCAGTACTTC.

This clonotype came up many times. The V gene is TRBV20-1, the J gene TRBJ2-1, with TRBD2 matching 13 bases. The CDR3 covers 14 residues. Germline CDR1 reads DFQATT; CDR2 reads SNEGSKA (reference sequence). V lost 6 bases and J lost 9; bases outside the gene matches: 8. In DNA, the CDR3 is TGCAGTGCCCAACTAGCGGGAGGGCCGGGTGAGCAGTTCTTC. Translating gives CSAQLAGGPGEQFF.

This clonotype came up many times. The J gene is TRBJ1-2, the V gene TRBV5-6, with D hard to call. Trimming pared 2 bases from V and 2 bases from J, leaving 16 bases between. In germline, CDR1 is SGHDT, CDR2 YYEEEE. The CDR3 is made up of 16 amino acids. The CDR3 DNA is TGTGCCAGCAGCTTATGGAGGGTACGGGCAAACTATGGCTACACCTTC. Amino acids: CASSLWRVRANYGYTF.

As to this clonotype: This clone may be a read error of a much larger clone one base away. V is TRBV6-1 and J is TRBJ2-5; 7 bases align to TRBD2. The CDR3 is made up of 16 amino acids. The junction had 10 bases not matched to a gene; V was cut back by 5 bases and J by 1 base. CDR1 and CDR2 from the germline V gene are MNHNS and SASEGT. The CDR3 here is CASSPSSGLVQETQYF. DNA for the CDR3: TGTGCCAGCAGTCCATCTAGCGGCTTGGTCCAAGAGACCCAGTACTTC.